These 18 T cell receptor beta chains share one sample of origin, sequenced in a study of metastatic and nonmetastatic thyroid tumors. TCRdb re-clonotyped the PCR reads via MiXCR. The sample shows fewer than 25,000 clones, roughly 23% of them seen only once. Each patient came to thyroid surgery without any prior treatment (of any kind). Source material: blood. These receptors were collected from a male donor with papillary thyroid cancer or a benign thyroid nodule (not recorded which). Some clones in this sample may be carry-over from other donors' samples.

This clone occurred many times. The V call is TRBV2, the J call TRBJ1-1, with D unclear. The germline V gene encodes CDR1 SNHLY and CDR2 FYNNEI. The V end lost 2 bases, the J end lost 0 bases, and 13 bases lay between the germline ends. The CDR3 totals 16 residues. The CDR3 sequence is CASSESQANMNTEAFF. The CDR3 region has the DNA TGTGCCAGCAGTGAATCTCAGGCTAATATGAACACTGAAGCTTTCTTT. Full variable domain (outside the CDR3, taken from reference TRBV2 and TRBJ1-1): EPEVTQTPSHQVTQMGQEVILRCVPISNHLYFYWYRQILGQKVEFLVSFYNNEISEKSEIFDDQFSVERPDGSNFTLKIRSTKLEDSAMYFCASSESQANMNTEAFFGQGTRLTVV.

A few counts support this clone. J is TRBJ2-7 and V is TRBV28; D remains ambiguous. The germline V gene encodes CDR1 MDHEN and CDR2 SYDVKM. The CDR3 is 14 residues long. Trimming stripped 5 bases from V and 3 bases from J, with 14 bases between. The CDR3 DNA follows: TGTGCCAGCAGTACATCTTTGGGCCTCTACGAGCAGTACTTC. This codes for CASSTSLGLYEQYF.

The chain joins TRBV7-2 to TRBJ2-1; TRBD2 aligns across 10 bases. Germline CDR1 SGHTA, CDR2 FQGNSA. V dropped 5 bases and J dropped 6; count of bases not matched to a gene: 4. There are 14 residues in the CDR3. The CDR3 region is CASSLSGRPNEQFF. DNA for the CDR3: TGTGCCAGCAGCCTTAGCGGGAGGCCCAATGAGCAGTTCTTC.

This clone was picked up many times. The gene calls are TRBV6-4 and TRBJ2-7; 7 nucleotides line up with TRBD1. CDR3 size: 15 residues. The germline V gene has CDR1 MRHNA and CDR2 SNTAGT. V lost 6 bases and J lost 0; bases outside the gene matches: 8. The CDR3 loop is CASSREGDSSYEQYF. CDR3 DNA: TGTGCCAGCAGCCGAGAAGGGGACAGCTCCTACGAGCAGTACTTC.

There are many counts of this clone. The CDR3 here is CASSFEEGEGAFF. CDR3 bases: TGTGCCAGCAGCTTTGAGGAGGGGGAGGGAGCTTTCTTT. The chain carries TRBV7-8 and TRBJ1-1; perhaps TRBD1 as D (6 bases). The CDR3 consists of 13 residues. Trimming left V 3 bases short and J 10 bases short, with 15 bases between. The germline V gene encodes CDR1 SGHVS and CDR2 FQNEAQ.

The genes are TRBV19 and TRBJ2-1; 9 bases line up with TRBD1. This CDR3 has 14 amino acids. Germline CDR1 is LNHDA and CDR2 is SQIVND (reference sequence). The V segment lost 7 bases and the J segment 5 bases; nucleotides outside the gene matches: 6. CDR3 DNA: TGTGCCAGTACTCGGACAGGGGATAACAATGAGCAGTTCTTC. This sequence encodes CASTRTGDNNEQFF.

This clone has ten or more counts. V usage is TRBV24-1 and J usage is TRBJ2-3; TRBD2 matches at 11 bases. Germline V lookup: CDR1 KGHDR, CDR2 SFDVKD. The CDR3 spans 15 residues. V dropped 4 bases and J dropped 5; count of bases not matched to a gene: 4. Here the CDR3 DNA reads TGTGCCACCAGTGACCTCACTAGCGGGGGAGATACGCAGTATTTT. Residues: CATSDLTSGGDTQYF.

The chain has TRBV2 and TRBJ1-5, with D maybe TRBD1 (6 bases). Germline V gene lookup returns CDR1 SNHLY and CDR2 FYNNEI. Trimming removed 7 bases from V and 8 bases from J, with 18 bases in between. CDR3 length: 14 amino acids. This chain's CDR3 is CASIRCGYREPQHF. CDR3 nucleotides: TGTGCCAGCATTCGTTGCGGCTACAGGGAGCCCCAGCATTTT.

This chain uses TRBV19 with TRBJ1-6; the match to TRBD1 covers 10 bases. CDR3 length equals 15 residues. Germline assignment: CDR1 LNHDA and CDR2 SQIVND (reference sequence). V gave up 10 bases and J gave up 6 bases; unmatched junction bases: 9. CDR3 region: CATRDRGGSNSPLHF. The CDR3 coding sequence is TGTGCCACCCGGGACAGGGGAGGAAGTAATTCACCCCTCCACTTT.

V and J are TRBV12-3 or TRBV12-4 and TRBJ2-7; D gene ambiguous. The CDR3 covers 11 residues. Between the trimmed V and J ends, which lost 6 bases and 0 bases, there was a span of 3 bases. The CDR3 sequence: CASSNSYEQYF. The CDR3 coding sequence is TGTGCCAGCAGCAACTCCTACGAGCAGTACTTC.

In this sample, this clone turned up a few times. This chain uses TRBV5-6 with TRBJ2-1; TRBD2 agrees at 13 bases. This CDR3 region has 17 residues. Germline V CDR1 and CDR2: SGHDT, YYEEEE. Losses at the gene ends were 1 base for V and 9 bases for J; bases not matched to a gene: 10. The CDR3 DNA is TGTGCCAGCAGCTTGTTGGGGGGGACTAGCGGGATTCTTGAGCAGTTCTTC. It yields the protein CASSLLGGTSGILEQFF.

The rearrangement links TRBV18 to TRBJ1-2; maybe TRBD1 (6 bases). Germline CDR1 and CDR2: KGHSH and LQKENI. V lost 4 bases and J 8 bases, leaving 14 bases between the germline ends. This CDR3 is built from 13 residues. The CDR3 nucleotides are TGTGCCAGCTCACAGCTACAGGGAGGAGGCTACACCTTC. Translation gives CASSQLQGGGYTF.

In its sample, this clone was seen many times. A read error may be the cause here, since a much bigger clone is one base away. The same CDR3 arises from other DNA sequences in this sample as well. This rearrangement joins TRBV28 to TRBJ1-5; possibly TRBD1 for D (6 bases). There are 12 residues in the CDR3. Germline assignment: CDR1 MDHEN and CDR2 SYDVKM. This chain's CDR3 is CASTISGQPQHF. The CDR3 nucleotides are TGTGCCAGCACCATTTCAGGACAGCCCCAGCACTTT. Supplemented by reference TRBV28 and TRBJ1-5, the full variable domain reads DVKVTQSSRYLVKRTGEKVFLECVQDMDHENMFWYRQDPGLGLRLIYFSYDVKMKEKGDIPEGYSVSREKKERFSLILESASTNQTSMYLCASTISGQPQHFGDGTRLSIL.

Many counts were recorded for this clone. The rearrangement joins TRBV18 to TRBJ2-5; 8 positions agree with TRBD2. There are 13 residues in the CDR3. The germline V gene has CDR1 KGHSH and CDR2 LQKENI. Trimming cost V 4 bases and J 5 bases; bases outside gene matches: 3. The CDR3 is CASSLTSGETQYF. The CDR3 coding sequence is TGTGCCAGCTCACTCACTAGCGGCGAGACCCAGTACTTC.

This clone was recorded a few times. With a much larger clone just one base away, this may be a read error. This chain links TRBV29-1 with TRBJ2-5, with D possibly TRBD1 on 5 matching bases. The length of the CDR3 is 12 residues. Germline CDR1 is SQVTM and CDR2 is ANQGSEA. The CDR3, as DNA: TGCAGCGTTGCGACAGCCCAAGAGACCAAGTACTTC. Its protein product is CSVATAQETKYF.

This clone showed up just a few times. This chain links TRBV28 with TRBJ2-1; TRBD2 matches at 11 bases. CDR3 length equals 16 residues. The germline V gene has CDR1 MDHEN and CDR2 SYDVKM. V lost 3 bases, J lost 6 bases, and 7 bases stayed unmatched. The CDR3 DNA is TGTGCCAGCAGTTTGACTAGCGGGACCCGAACCAATGAGCAGTTCTTC. It yields the protein CASSLTSGTRTNEQFF.

The CDR3 region is CSARVDSMPTYEQYF. DNA of the CDR3: TGCAGTGCTAGAGTCGACAGTATGCCAACCTACGAGCAGTACTTC. The chain uses TRBV20-1 and TRBJ2-7; the D gene is possibly TRBD1 (5 bases). This CDR3 has 15 residues. The V gene's germline CDR1 is DFQATT and CDR2 SNEGSKA (reference sequence). Between the trimmed V and J ends, which lost 1 base and 2 bases, there was a span of 15 bases.

This clone was seen at least ten times. J is TRBJ2-1 and V is TRBV13, with a possible D match to TRBD2 (5 bases). The CDR3 covers 16 residues. V was pared by 6 bases and J by 2 bases, with 17 bases between. CDR1 is PRHDT, CDR2 FYEKMQ, per germline (reference sequence). The CDR3 DNA follows: TGTGCCAGCAGGCAGCGGTCGCGGGCCCCCTACAATGAGCAGTTCTTC. Residues: CASRQRSRAPYNEQFF.